This TCR beta chain was profiled in a study of blood T cell repertoires in COVID-19 (dated by TCRdb to 2018 to 2020). Regarding the research as a whole: The collaborator samples originated in the United States, Italy and Spain and spanned the acute and convalescent phases of COVID-19. The prospective study material was composed of cDNA or gDNA derived from T cells, B-cell-depleted T cells, or PBMCs. The dataset comprised deeply sampled blood TCRbeta repertoires from subjects exposed to, actively infected with, or recovered from COVID-19. The repertoires were released in a freely available public database meant as a resource for research on the immune response to SARS-CoV-2. Samples were obtained from the ongoing ImmuneRACE study (first 160 participants) and from some 1,300 subjects provided by 6 global collaborators. Sample metadata almost always included a de-identified subject ID, COVID-19 status, age in years and sex. HLA class I and class II types, where available, came from metadata supplied by the sample provider rather than from assay-based typing.

TCRbeta CDR3 regions were amplified from genomic DNA by means of the immunoSEQ Assay, a bias-controlled multiplex PCR. The source study handled its data this way. The number of nucleated cells in each sample was estimated by amplification of reference gene primers within the assay. To quantify the absolute abundance of each unique TCRbeta CDR3 rearrangement, sequence reads were collapsed and filtered. For each sample, productive Simpson clonality was calculated as the square root of Simpson's diversity index over productive rearrangements. Held by TCRdb, this immuneACCESS table contains in-frame sequences only and omits some clones. Under half of the omission traces to an unresolved V gene where checked; the cause of the rest is unknown. The V and J calls and the clone size are those of that table, but D and trimming were determined from the DNA. This sample holds around 200,000 clones; around 86% were observed only once. 3.5% to 5% of the sample rests with the top ten.

Concerning this clone: The clone's antigen remains unknown. Per-base quality was not reported, and no clone a single base away is much larger than it.

V and J are truncated by 4 bases and 3 bases respectively, leaving an intervening sequence of 16 bases. The CDR3 holds 16 amino acids from the cysteine to the phenylalanine. The entry retains the CDR3 DNA only, 48 bases that are in frame from base 1. The CDR1 and CDR2 encoded by the germline V gene are SGHRS and YFSETQ. What the study reported, not specific to this receptor: Clinical and demographic metadata were provided uncurated, with the amount varying by source and participant.

The collaborating institutions used their own protocols to collect whole blood in K2EDTA tubes. For TCRbeta analysis, collaborators shipped samples as frozen whole blood, isolated PBMCs, or DNA extracted from either of those sample types. The receptor comes from a man aged 50 or older with acute or convalescent COVID-19. Sequenced material: peripheral blood. The chain links TRBV5-1 with TRBJ2-2; a weak D assignment points to TRBD2 (7 bases agree). The CDR3 here reads CASSRLAGADTGELFF. The DNA sequence is given as TGCGCCAGCAGCCGGTTGGCGGGGGCAGACACCGGGGAGCTGTTTTTT.